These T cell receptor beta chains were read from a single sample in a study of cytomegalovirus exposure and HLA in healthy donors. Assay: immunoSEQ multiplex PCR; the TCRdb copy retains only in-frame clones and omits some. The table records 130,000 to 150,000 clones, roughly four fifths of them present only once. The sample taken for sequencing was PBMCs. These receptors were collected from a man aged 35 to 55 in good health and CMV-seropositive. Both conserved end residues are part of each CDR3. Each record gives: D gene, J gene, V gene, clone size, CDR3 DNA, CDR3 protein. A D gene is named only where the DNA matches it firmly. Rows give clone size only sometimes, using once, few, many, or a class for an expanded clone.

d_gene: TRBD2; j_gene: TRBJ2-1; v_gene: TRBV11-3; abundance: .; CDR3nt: TGTGCCAGCAGCCCGACCCCGGGACTAGCGATGGTCTTC; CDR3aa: CASSPTPGLAMVF
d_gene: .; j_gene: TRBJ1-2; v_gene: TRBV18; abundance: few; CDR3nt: TGTGCCAGCTCACCACTAGGACAGACTAACTATGGCTACACCTTC; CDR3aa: CASSPLGQTNYGYTF
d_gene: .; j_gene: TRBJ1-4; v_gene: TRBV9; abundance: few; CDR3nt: TGTGCCAGCAGCGCCAACCACAAGACTGCAACTAATGAAAAACTGTTTTTT; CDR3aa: CASSANHKTATNEKLFF
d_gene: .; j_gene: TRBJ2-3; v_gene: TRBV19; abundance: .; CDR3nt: TGTGCCAGTAGTTTCAGCGGCGGCACAGATACGCAGTATTTT; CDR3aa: CASSFSGGTDTQYF
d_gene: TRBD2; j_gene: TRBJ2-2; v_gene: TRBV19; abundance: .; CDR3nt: TGTGCCAGTAGTATAACCGCGGGAGTGAACACCGGGGAGCTGTTTTTT; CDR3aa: CASSITAGVNTGELFF
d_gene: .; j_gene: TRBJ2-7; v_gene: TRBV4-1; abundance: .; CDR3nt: TGCGCCAGCAGCCAAGTCCCCAGGGGCAGGTCCTACGAGCAGTACTTC; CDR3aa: CASSQVPRGRSYEQYF
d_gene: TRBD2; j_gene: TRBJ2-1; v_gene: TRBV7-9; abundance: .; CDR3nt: TGTGCCATCCTAAGCGGGAGGGGAGAAAATGAGCAGTTCTTC; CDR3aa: CAILSGRGENEQFF
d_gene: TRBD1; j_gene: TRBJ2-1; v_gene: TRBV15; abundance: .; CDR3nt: TGTGCCACCAGCAGAGGACAGGGACAAGATATTAATGAGCAGTTCTTC; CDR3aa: CATSRGQGQDINEQFF
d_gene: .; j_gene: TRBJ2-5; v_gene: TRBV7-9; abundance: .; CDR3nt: TGTGCCAGCAGCCCAGGGGCTAGCGGCCAAGAGACCCAGTACTTC; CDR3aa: CASSPGASGQETQYF
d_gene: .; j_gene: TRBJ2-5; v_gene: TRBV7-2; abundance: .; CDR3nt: TGTGCCAGCAGCCAGCAAGAGACCCAGTACTTC; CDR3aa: CASSQQETQYF
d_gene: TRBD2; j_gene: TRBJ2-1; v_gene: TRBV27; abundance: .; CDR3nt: TGTGCCAGCAGTTTAGGGACTAGCGGATACAATGAGCAGTTCTTC; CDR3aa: CASSLGTSGYNEQFF